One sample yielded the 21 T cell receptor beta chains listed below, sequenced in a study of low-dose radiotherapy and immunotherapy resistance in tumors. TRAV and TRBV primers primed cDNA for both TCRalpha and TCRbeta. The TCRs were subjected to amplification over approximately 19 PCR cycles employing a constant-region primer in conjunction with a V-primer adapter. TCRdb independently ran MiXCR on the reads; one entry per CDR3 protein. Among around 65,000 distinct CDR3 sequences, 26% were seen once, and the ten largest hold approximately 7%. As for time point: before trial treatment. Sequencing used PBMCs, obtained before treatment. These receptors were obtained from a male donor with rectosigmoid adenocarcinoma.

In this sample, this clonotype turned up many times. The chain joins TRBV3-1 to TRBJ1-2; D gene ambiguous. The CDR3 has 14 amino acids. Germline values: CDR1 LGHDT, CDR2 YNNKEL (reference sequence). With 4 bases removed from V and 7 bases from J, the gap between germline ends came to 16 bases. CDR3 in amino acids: CASSPVEGNLGYTF. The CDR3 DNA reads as TGTGCCAGCAGCCCCGTCGAAGGGAATCTTGGCTACACCTTC.

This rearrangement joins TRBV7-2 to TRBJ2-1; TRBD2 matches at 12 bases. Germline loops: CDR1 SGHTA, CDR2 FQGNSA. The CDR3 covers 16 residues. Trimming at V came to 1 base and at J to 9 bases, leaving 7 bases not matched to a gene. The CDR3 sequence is CASSLVLAGGLGEQFF. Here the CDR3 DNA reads TGTGCCAGCAGCTTAGTTCTAGCGGGGGGGCTGGGTGAGCAGTTCTTC.

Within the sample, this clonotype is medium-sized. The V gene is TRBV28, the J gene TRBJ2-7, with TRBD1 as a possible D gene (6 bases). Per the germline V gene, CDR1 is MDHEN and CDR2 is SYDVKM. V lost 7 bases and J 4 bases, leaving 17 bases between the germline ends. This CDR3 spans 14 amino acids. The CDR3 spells CASKGGGQTYEQYF. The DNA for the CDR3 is TGTGCCAGCAAAGGTGGGGGACAAACTTACGAGCAGTACTTC.

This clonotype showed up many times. The CDR3 loop reads CASSQDRQHYGYTF. The CDR3 coding sequence is TGCGCCAGCAGCCAAGATAGACAGCACTATGGCTACACCTTC. The rearrangement joins TRBV4-3 to TRBJ1-2, with a possible D match to TRBD1 (5 bases). There are 14 residues in the CDR3. CDR1 is LGHNA, CDR2 YSLEER, per germline. The ends were cut back, 0 bases at V and 3 bases at J, with 8 bases in the middle.

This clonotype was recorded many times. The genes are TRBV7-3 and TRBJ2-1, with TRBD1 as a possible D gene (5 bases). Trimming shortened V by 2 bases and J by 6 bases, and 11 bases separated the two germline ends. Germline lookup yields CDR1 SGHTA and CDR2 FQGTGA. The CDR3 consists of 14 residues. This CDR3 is CASSLVGQLNEQFF. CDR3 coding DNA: TGTGCCAGCAGCTTAGTGGGGCAGCTCAATGAGCAGTTCTTC.

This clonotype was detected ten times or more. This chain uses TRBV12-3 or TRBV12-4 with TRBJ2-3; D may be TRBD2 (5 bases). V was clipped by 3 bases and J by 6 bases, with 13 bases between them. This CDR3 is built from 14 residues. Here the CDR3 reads CASSLERRGDTQYF. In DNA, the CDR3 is TGTGCCAGCAGTTTGGAGCGGCGAGGTGATACGCAGTATTTT.

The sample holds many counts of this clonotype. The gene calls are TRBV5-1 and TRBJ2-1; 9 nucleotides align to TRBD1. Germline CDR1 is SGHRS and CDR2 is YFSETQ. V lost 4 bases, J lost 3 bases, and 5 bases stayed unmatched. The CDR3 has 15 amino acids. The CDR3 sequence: CASSRGDRDYNEQFF. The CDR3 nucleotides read TGCGCCAGCAGCCGGGGGGACAGGGACTACAATGAGCAGTTCTTC.

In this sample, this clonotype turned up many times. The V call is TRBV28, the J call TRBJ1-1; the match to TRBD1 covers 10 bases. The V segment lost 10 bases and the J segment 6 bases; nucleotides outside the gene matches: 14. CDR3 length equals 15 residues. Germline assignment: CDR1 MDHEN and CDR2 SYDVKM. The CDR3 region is CAIRGATGTGAEAFF. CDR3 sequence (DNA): TGTGCCATCCGGGGAGCCACCGGGACAGGGGCTGAAGCTTTCTTT.

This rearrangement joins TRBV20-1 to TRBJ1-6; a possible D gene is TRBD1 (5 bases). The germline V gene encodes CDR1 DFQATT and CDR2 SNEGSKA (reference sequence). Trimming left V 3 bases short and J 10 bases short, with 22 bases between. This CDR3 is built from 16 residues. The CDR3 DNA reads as TGCAGTGCTAGTATAGGGACCGAGTACGGGAGATCACCCCTCCACTTT. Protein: CSASIGTEYGRSPLHF.

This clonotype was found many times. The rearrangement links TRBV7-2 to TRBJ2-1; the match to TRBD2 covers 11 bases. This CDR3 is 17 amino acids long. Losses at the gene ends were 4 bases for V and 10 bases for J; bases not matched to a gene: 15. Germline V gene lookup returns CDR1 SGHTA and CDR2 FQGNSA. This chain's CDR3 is CASSSTTSGSMWGEQFF. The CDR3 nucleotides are TGTGCCAGCAGCTCCACTACTAGCGGGAGTATGTGGGGAGAGCAGTTCTTC.

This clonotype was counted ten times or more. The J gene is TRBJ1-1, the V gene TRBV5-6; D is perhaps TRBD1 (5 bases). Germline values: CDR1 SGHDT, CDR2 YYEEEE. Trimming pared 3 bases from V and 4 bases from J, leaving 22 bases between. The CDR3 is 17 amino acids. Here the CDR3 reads CASSWGTGTAPSTEAFF. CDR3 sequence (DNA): TGTGCCAGCAGCTGGGGGACCGGAACGGCCCCGAGCACTGAAGCTTTCTTT.

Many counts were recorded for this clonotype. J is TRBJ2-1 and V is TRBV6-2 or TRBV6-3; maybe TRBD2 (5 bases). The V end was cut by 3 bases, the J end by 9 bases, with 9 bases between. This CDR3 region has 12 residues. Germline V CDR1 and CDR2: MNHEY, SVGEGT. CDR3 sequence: CASSYAGVEQFF. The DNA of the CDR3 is TGTGCCAGCAGTTATGCCGGGGTTGAGCAGTTCTTC.

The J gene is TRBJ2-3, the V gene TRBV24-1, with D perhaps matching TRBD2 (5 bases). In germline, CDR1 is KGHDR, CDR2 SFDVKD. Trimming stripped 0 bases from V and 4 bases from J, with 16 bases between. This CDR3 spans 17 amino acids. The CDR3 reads CATSDLRGGYNPDTQYF. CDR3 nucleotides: TGTGCCACCAGTGATTTGCGAGGCGGGTACAACCCAGATACGCAGTATTTT.

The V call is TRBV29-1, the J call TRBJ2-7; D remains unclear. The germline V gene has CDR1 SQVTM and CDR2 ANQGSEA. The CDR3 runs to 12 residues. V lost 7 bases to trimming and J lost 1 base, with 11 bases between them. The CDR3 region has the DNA TGCAGCGCCAGGAACCCGTCCTACGAGCAGTACTTC. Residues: CSARNPSYEQYF.

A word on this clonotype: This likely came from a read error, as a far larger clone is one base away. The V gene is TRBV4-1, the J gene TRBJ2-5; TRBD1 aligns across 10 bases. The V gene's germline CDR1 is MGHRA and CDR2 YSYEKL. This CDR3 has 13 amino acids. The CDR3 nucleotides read TGCGCCAGCAGCCCGCGACAGGGGGCGCCCCAGTGCTTC. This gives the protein CASSPRQGAPQCF.

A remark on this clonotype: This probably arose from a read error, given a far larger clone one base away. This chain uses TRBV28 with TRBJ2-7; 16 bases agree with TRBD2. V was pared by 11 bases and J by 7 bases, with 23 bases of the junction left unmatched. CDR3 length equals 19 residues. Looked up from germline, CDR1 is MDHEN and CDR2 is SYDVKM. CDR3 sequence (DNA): TGTGCCGCACGGGCGGGACTAGCGGGGGGGCTTGGGTCCTACAATGAGCAGTACTTC. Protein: CAARAGLAGGLGSYNEQYF. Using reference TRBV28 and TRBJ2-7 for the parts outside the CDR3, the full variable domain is DVKVTQSSRYLVKRTGEKVFLECVQDMDHENMFWYRQDPGLGLRLIYFSYDVKMKEKGDIPEGYSVSREKKERFSLILESASTNQTSMYLCAARAGLAGGLGSYNEQYFGPGTRLTVT.

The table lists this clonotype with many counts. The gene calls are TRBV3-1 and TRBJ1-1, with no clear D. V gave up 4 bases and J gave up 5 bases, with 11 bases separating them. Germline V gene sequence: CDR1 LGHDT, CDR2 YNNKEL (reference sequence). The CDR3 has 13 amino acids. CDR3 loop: CASSREDGTEAFF. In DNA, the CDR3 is TGTGCCAGCAGCCGTGAGGACGGGACTGAAGCTTTCTTT.

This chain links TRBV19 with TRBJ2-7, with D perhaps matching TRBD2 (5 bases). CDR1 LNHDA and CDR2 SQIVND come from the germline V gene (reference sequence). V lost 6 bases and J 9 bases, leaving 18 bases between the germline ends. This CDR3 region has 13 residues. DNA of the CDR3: TGTGCCAGTAGCTTCGGGATCGTCGACGGGCAGTACTTC. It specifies CASSFGIVDGQYF.

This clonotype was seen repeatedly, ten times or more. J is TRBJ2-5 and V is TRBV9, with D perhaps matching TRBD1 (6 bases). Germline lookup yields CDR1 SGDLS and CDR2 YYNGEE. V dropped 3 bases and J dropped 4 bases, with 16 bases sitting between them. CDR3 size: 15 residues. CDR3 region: CASSAGTSPIETQYF. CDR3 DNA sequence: TGTGCCAGCAGCGCCGGGACATCACCTATAGAGACCCAGTACTTC.

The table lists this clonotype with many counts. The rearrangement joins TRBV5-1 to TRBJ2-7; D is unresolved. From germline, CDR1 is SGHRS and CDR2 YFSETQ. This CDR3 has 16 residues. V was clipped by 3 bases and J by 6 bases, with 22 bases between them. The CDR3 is CASSSVENYPRSEQYF. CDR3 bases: TGCGCCAGCAGCTCAGTTGAAAATTACCCAAGGAGCGAGCAGTACTTC. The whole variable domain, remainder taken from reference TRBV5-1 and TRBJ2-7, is KAGVTQTPRYLIKTRGQQVTLSCSPISGHRSVSWYQQTPGQGLQFLFEYFSETQRNKGNFPGRFSGRQFSNSRSEMNVSTLELGDSALYLCASSSVENYPRSEQYFGPGTRLTVT.

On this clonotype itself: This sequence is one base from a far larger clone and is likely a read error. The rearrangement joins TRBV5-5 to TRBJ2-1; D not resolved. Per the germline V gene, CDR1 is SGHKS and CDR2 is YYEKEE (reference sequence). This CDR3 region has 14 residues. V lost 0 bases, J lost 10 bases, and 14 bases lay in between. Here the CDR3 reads CASSLVSSAGEQFF. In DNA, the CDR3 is TGTGCCAGCAGCTTGGTCTCTTCGGCCGGCGAGCAGTTCTTC.